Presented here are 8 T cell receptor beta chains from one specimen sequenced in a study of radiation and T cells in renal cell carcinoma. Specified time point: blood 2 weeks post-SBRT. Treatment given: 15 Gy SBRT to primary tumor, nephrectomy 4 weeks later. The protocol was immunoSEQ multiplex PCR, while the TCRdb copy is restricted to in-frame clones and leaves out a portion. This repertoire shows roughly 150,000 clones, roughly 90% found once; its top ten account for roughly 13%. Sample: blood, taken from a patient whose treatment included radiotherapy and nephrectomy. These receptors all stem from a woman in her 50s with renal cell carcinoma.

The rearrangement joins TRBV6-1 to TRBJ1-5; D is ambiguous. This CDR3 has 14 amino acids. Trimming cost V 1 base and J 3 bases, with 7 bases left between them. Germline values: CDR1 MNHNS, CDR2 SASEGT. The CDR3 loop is CASSEGQANQPQHF. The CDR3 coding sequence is TGTGCCAGCAGTGAAGGGCAGGCCAATCAGCCCCAGCATTTT.

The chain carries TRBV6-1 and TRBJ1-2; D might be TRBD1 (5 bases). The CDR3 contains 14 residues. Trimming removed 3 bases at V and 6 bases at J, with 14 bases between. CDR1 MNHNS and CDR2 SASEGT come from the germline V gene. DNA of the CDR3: TGTGCCAGCAGTGAGGGGGGTCCATGGAATGGCTACACCTTC. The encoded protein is CASSEGGPWNGYTF.

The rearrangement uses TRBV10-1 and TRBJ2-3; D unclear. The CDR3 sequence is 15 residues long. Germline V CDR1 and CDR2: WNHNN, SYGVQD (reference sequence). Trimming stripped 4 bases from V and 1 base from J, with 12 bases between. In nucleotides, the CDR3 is TGCGCCAGCAGTGGTCGGTGGACGGGCACAGATACGCAGTATTTT. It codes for CASSGRWTGTDTQYF.

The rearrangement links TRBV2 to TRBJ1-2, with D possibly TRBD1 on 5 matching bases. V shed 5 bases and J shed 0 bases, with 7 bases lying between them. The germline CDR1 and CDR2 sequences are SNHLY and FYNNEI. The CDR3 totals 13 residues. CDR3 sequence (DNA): TGTGCCAGCAGTTCGGACACTAACTATGGCTACACCTTC. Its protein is CASSSDTNYGYTF.

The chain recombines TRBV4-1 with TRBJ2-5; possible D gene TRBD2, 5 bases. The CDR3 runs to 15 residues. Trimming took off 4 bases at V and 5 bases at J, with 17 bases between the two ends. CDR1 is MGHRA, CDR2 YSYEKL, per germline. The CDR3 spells CASSPVGLPWETQYF. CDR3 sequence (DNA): TGCGCCAGCAGCCCCGTCGGACTCCCGTGGGAGACCCAGTACTTC.

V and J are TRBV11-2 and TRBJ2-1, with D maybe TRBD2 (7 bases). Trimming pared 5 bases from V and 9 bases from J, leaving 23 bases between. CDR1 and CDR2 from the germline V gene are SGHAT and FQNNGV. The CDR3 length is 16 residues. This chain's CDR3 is CASSTSSTGGLGEQFF. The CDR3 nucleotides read TGTGCCAGCAGCACCTCGAGCACGGGGGGCCTTGGTGAGCAGTTCTTC.

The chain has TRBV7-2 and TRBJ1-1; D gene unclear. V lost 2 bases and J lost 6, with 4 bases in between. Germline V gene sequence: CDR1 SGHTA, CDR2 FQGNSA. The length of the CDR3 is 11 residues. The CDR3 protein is CASSLSPEAFF. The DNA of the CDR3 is TGTGCCAGCAGCTTATCCCCTGAAGCTTTCTTT.

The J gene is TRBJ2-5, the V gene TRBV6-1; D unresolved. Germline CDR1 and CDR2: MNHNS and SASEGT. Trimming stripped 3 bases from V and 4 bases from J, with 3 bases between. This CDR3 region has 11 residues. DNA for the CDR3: TGTGCCAGCAGTGAGGTAGAGACCCAGTACTTC. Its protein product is CASSEVETQYF.